The 3 T cell receptor beta chains presented below share a single source sample, sequenced in a study of T-cell reconstitution after alpha-beta-depleted transplantation in children. Unique molecular identifiers were incorporated when the TCRbeta library was constructed. One entry per CDR3 protein results from TCRdb running MiXCR on the PCR reads. Here the sample spans fewer than 1 million distinct CDR3 sequences, around 17% being singletons. Sequenced here: PBMCs, mostly from graft donor cells, sampled 360 days after TCRalphabeta/CD19-depleted stem cell transplant. Receptors were obtained from a male patient younger than 18 who had a stem cell transplant for acute lymphoblastic leukemia, so the T cells may come from the graft donor.

The gene calls are TRBV30 and TRBJ1-1; D not resolved. The germline CDR1 and CDR2 sequences are GTSNPN and SVGIG (reference sequence). The CDR3 sequence is 11 residues long. CDR3 loop: CARRMNTEAFF. The DNA for the CDR3 is TGTGCACGGAGGATGAACACTGAAGCTTTCTTT.

The chain links TRBV7-9 to TRBJ1-5; maybe TRBD1 (5 bases). CDR1 and CDR2 (germline): SEHNR, FQNEAQ (reference sequence). The V gene lost 6 bases and the J gene lost 3 bases, with 12 bases spanning the gap. The CDR3 sequence is 14 residues long. In nucleotides, the CDR3 is TGTGCCAGCAGTTTCAGTGGGACCAATCAGCCCCAGCATTTT. It codes for CASSFSGTNQPQHF.

The chain joins TRBV5-1 to TRBJ2-7; 9 nucleotides match TRBD2. Germline CDR1 and CDR2: SGHRS and YFSETQ. The CDR3 extends over 16 amino acids. With 4 bases clipped from V and 0 bases from J, the junction kept 8 bases outside the gene matches. The CDR3 nucleotides are TGCGCCAGCAGCGCCCCCGGGACTAGCTTCTCCTACGAGCAGTACTTC. It codes for CASSAPGTSFSYEQYF.